What follows are 29 T cell receptor beta chains derived from one specimen sequenced in a study of T cells in Graves' hyperthyroidism and ophthalmopathy. RNA transcripts were the template for amplifying TCR beta CDR3 regions. HTBI primers were the set used in a first-round RT-PCR of the TCR CDR3. MiXCR, run by TCRdb on the multiplex PCR reads, gives a single entry per CDR3 protein. This table holds about 330,000 distinct CDR3 sequences, roughly 13% found once. The material sequenced was blood. These receptors all come from a woman aged 40 to 49 with Graves' ophthalmopathy.

This chain uses TRBV19 with TRBJ1-5; D uncertain. CDR3 length: 15 amino acids. The germline V gene has CDR1 LNHDA and CDR2 SQIVND (reference sequence). The V end lost 3 bases, the J end lost 6 bases, and 15 bases lay between the germline ends. The DNA for the CDR3 is TGTGCCAGTAGTATCGAGGGCCCCGGGTTTCAGCCCCAGCATTTT. Its translation: CASSIEGPGFQPQHF. Looking up the rest from reference TRBV19 and TRBJ1-5 gives the full variable domain: DGGITQSPKYLFRKEGQNVTLSCEQNLNHDAMYWYRQDPGQGLRLIYYSQIVNDFQKGDIAEGYSVSREKKESFPLTVTSAQKNPTAFYLCASSIEGPGFQPQHFGDGTRLSIL.

The CDR3 sequence: CASSLDRGYTF. The CDR3 DNA sequence: TGTGCCAGCAGCCTCGACAGAGGCTACACCTTC. The rearrangement uses TRBV9 and TRBJ1-2; possible D gene TRBD1, 5 bases. Germline V gene lookup returns CDR1 SGDLS and CDR2 YYNGEE. The length of the CDR3 is 11 residues. Trimming took off 4 bases at V and 8 bases at J, with 9 bases between the two ends. The variable domain in full, with the rest retrieved from reference TRBV9 and TRBJ1-2, is DSGVTQTPKHLITATGQRVTLRCSPRSGDLSVYWYQQSLDQGLQFLIQYYNGEERAKGNILERFSAQQFPDLHSELNLSSLELGDSALYFCASSLDRGYTFGSGTRLTVV.

This clonotype was counted many times. The gene calls are TRBV20-1 and TRBJ2-3; 9 nucleotides align to TRBD1. V lost 3 bases and J lost 2; bases outside the gene matches: 3. Germline V gene data show CDR1 as DFQATT and CDR2 as SNEGSKA (reference sequence). The CDR3 is made up of 14 amino acids. The CDR3 DNA sequence: TGCAGTGCTAGGAACAGGGGGCCCACAGATACGCAGTATTTT. It yields the protein CSARNRGPTDTQYF.

Concerning this clonotype itself: This could be a read error, since a much larger clone is one nucleotide away. This chain uses TRBV12-3 or TRBV12-4 with TRBJ1-6; D might be TRBD1 (5 bases). CDR3 size: 14 residues. For the CDR3, the DNA is TGTGCCGGCAGTTTAGCACAGGCGGGTTCACCCCTCCACTTT. It codes for CAGSLAQAGSPLHF.

Notes on this clonotype: A much larger clone is a single base away; this may be a read error. The chain employs TRBV7-8 and TRBJ1-1; D ambiguous. This CDR3 has 15 residues. The germline V gene encodes CDR1 SGHVS and CDR2 FQNEAQ. The CDR3: CASSLARAVNTEALF. In DNA form, the CDR3 reads TGTGCCAGCAGCTTAGCGCGGGCAGTGAACACTGAAGCTCTCTTT.

This clonotype showed up just a few times. The gene calls are TRBV15 and TRBJ2-5, with D unclear. There are 14 residues in the CDR3. Germline values: CDR1 LNHNV, CDR2 YYDKDF (reference sequence). Trimming took off 5 bases at V and 1 base at J, with 11 bases between the two ends. The CDR3 sequence is CATSRKGLQETQYF. CDR3 nucleotides: TGTGCCACCAGCCGAAAAGGGCTCCAAGAGACCCAGTACTTC.

This clonotype has ten or more counts. The V and J genes are TRBV20-1 and TRBJ1-5; possibly TRBD1 for D (5 bases). The CDR3 is made up of 15 amino acids. Trimming cost V 5 bases and J 4 bases, with 18 bases left between them. Per germline, CDR1 DFQATT and CDR2 SNEGSKA (reference sequence). The chain's CDR3 is CSASPSGTQNQPQHF. The CDR3 DNA sequence: TGCAGTGCTTCTCCTTCCGGGACTCAAAATCAGCCCCAGCATTTT.

The sample holds a few counts of this clonotype. The CDR3 here is CASSSGGRSSGDQETQYF. DNA for the CDR3: TGTGCCAGCAGCTCTGGGGGGAGGTCTAGCGGAGACCAAGAGACCCAGTACTTC. This chain connects TRBV6-1 to TRBJ2-5; 7 nucleotides match TRBD2. The trim removed 6 bases at V and 0 bases at J, leaving 16 bases unmatched. There are 18 residues in the CDR3. CDR1 is MNHNS and CDR2 is SASEGT in the germline V gene.

The rearrangement uses TRBV28 and TRBJ1-4, with TRBD1 as a possible D gene (5 bases). The CDR3 consists of 15 residues. Looked up from germline, CDR1 is MDHEN and CDR2 is SYDVKM. V lost 5 bases and J lost 5, with 15 bases in between. DNA of the CDR3: TGTGCCAGCAGTAGTTCCGGGACCGCGAATGAAAAACTGTTTTTT. Translated: CASSSSGTANEKLFF.

This clonotype occurred many times. J is TRBJ1-5 and V is TRBV2; TRBD1 is a possible D gene (6 bases). There are 15 residues in the CDR3. With 6 bases removed from V and 4 bases from J, the gap between germline ends came to 16 bases. The germline V gene encodes CDR1 SNHLY and CDR2 FYNNEI. This chain's CDR3 is CASSAGTPQNQPQHF. As DNA, the CDR3 is TGTGCCAGCAGCGCCGGGACACCGCAAAATCAGCCCCAGCATTTT. The full variable domain, with the rest looked up from reference TRBV2 and TRBJ1-5, is EPEVTQTPSHQVTQMGQEVILRCVPISNHLYFYWYRQILGQKVEFLVSFYNNEISEKSEIFDDQFSVERPDGSNFTLKIRSTKLEDSAMYFCASSAGTPQNQPQHFGDGTRLSIL.

This clonotype was seen at least ten times. The CDR3 nucleotides are TGTGCCAGCAGCTTAGTTCGGGCTAGCGGGACCTACGAGCAGTACTTC. It is translated as CASSLVRASGTYEQYF. This rearrangement joins TRBV11-2 to TRBJ2-7, with 9 bases aligning to TRBD2. This CDR3 is 16 amino acids long. J was trimmed by 2 bases and V by 1 base; bases with no gene match: 6. Germline V gene lookup returns CDR1 SGHAT and CDR2 FQNNGV.

This clonotype was seen at least ten times. This chain links TRBV5-6 with TRBJ1-1; D uncertain. Germline V gene data show CDR1 as SGHDT and CDR2 as YYEEEE. The CDR3 is made up of 14 amino acids. Trimming shortened V by 0 bases and J by 0 bases, and 6 bases separated the two germline ends. The CDR3 region has the DNA TGTGCCAGCAGCTTGGCACAGATGAACACTGAAGCTTTCTTT. It codes for CASSLAQMNTEAFF.

At least ten counts were recorded for this clonotype. The V gene is TRBV6-2 or TRBV6-3, the J gene TRBJ1-4; unclear D gene. V was shortened by 6 bases and J by 7 bases, with 9 bases between the two germline ends. Germline V CDR1 and CDR2: MNHEY, SVGEGT. The CDR3 extends over 12 amino acids. CDR3 nucleotide sequence: TGTGCCAGCAGCAAGGACGGTGAAAAACTGTTTTTT. Translated, it gives CASSKDGEKLFF.

This clonotype was observed many times. V usage is TRBV24-1 and J usage is TRBJ2-2; TRBD1 agrees at 9 bases. Germline CDR1 KGHDR, CDR2 SFDVKD. J gave up 5 bases and V 3 bases, and 9 bases lay outside the gene matches. CDR3 length equals 17 residues. The CDR3 region is CATSDDRGQGITGELFF. CDR3 sequence (DNA): TGTGCCACCAGTGATGACCGAGGACAGGGGATAACCGGGGAGCTGTTTTTT.

Only a few counts were recorded for this clonotype. This chain links TRBV7-9 with TRBJ1-2; 7 nucleotides align to TRBD1. Germline-derived CDR1 and CDR2 are SEHNR and FQNEAQ (reference sequence). Trimming took 6 bases from V and 5 from J; bases not matched to a gene: 9. The CDR3 is 14 amino acids. The CDR3 reads CASRPTGTEYGYTF. Here the CDR3 DNA reads TGTGCCAGCAGGCCAACCGGGACAGAGTATGGCTACACCTTC.

This clonotype was recorded many times. This chain connects TRBV28 to TRBJ1-6, with D unclear. V was pared by 2 bases and J by 8 bases, with 10 bases between. The CDR3 length is 14 residues. From germline, CDR1 is MDHEN and CDR2 SYDVKM. The CDR3 protein is CASSLAGVDSPLHF. CDR3 bases: TGTGCCAGCAGTTTAGCAGGTGTCGATTCACCCCTCCACTTT.

This clonotype was seen many times. The chain employs TRBV6-2 or TRBV6-3 and TRBJ2-1, with 9 bases lining up with TRBD2. The V and J ends lost 8 bases and 2 bases, in that order; junction bases with no gene match: 31. The germline V gene encodes CDR1 MNHEY and CDR2 SVGEGT. The CDR3 runs 23 residues. The CDR3 sequence is CASYLRASGRPHMREGPYNEQFF. Here the CDR3 DNA reads TGTGCCAGCTATTTACGCGCTTCGGGAAGACCCCATATGCGGGAGGGGCCCTACAATGAGCAGTTCTTC.

This clonotype showed up many times. The J gene is TRBJ1-5, the V gene TRBV7-8, with 7 bases fitting TRBD1. Germline V gene data show CDR1 as SGHVS and CDR2 as FQNEAQ. Trimming cost V 2 bases and J 4 bases; bases outside gene matches: 5. The CDR3 is made up of 15 amino acids. The CDR3 here is CASSLFTGQNQPQHF. The CDR3 DNA sequence: TGTGCCAGCAGCTTATTTACGGGACAGAATCAGCCCCAGCATTTT.

This clonotype was detected ten times or more. J is TRBJ2-7 and V is TRBV15; the match to TRBD2 covers 9 bases. This CDR3 is 14 amino acids long. CDR1 is LNHNV and CDR2 is YYDKDF in the germline V gene (reference sequence). Trimming cost V 1 base and J 6 bases; bases outside gene matches: 4. The CDR3 sequence: CATSRVAGVGEQYF. The DNA for the CDR3 is TGTGCCACCAGCAGAGTAGCGGGAGTTGGCGAGCAGTACTTC. Using reference TRBV15 and TRBJ2-7 for the parts outside the CDR3, the full variable domain is DAMVIQNPRYQVTQFGKPVTLSCSQTLNHNVMYWYQQKSSQAPKLLFHYYDKDFNNEADTPDNFQSRRPNTSFCFLDIRSPGLGDTAMYLCATSRVAGVGEQYFGPGTRLTVT.

This clonotype was found a few times. The rearrangement uses TRBV5-8 and TRBJ1-2; TRBD1 might be the D (5 bases). Germline V CDR1 and CDR2: SGHTS, YDEGEE. V was pared by 0 bases and J by 8 bases, with 11 bases between. The CDR3 is 13 amino acids. For the CDR3, the DNA is TGTGCCAGCAGCTTGGGGGAGGGGATCGGCTACACCTTC. It encodes CASSLGEGIGYTF.

This clonotype was counted between two and nine times. The chain is built from TRBV28 and TRBJ1-2; 7 bases fit TRBD1. Trimming removed 0 bases from V and 8 bases from J; junction bases left unmatched: 9. The CDR3 loop spans 15 amino acids. CDR1 and CDR2 from the germline V gene are MDHEN and SYDVKM. The CDR3 nucleotides are TGTGCCAGCAGTTTATGGGGTGGGGGACAGCGGGGCTACACCTTC. Translating gives CASSLWGGGQRGYTF.

This clonotype was observed many times. The rearrangement joins TRBV6-1 to TRBJ2-3, with D perhaps TRBD2 (6 bases). V dropped 6 bases and J dropped 2 bases, with 9 bases sitting between them. The CDR3 sequence is 13 residues long. CDR1 MNHNS and CDR2 SASEGT come from the germline V gene. The CDR3 region is CASSWGDTDTQYF. CDR3 sequence (DNA): TGTGCCAGCAGCTGGGGGGACACAGATACGCAGTATTTT.

This clonotype was counted at least ten times. V usage is TRBV27 and J usage is TRBJ2-4; D is unresolved. Per the germline V gene, CDR1 is MNHEY and CDR2 is SMNVEV (reference sequence). This CDR3 has 14 residues. Trimming cost V 4 bases and J 5 bases, with 12 bases left between them. The CDR3, as DNA: TGTGCCAGCAGTTCATCGACAAGGGAAAACATTCAGTACTTC. Encoded protein: CASSSSTRENIQYF.

In its sample, this clonotype was seen many times. The chain has TRBV28 and TRBJ2-1; the D gene is possibly TRBD2 (5 bases). This CDR3 contains 12 residues. The V and J ends lost 7 bases and 5 bases respectively, with 9 bases between them. CDR1 is MDHEN and CDR2 is SYDVKM in the germline V gene. CDR3 sequence (DNA): TGTGCCAGCACCCCCGGGAACAATGAGCAGTTCTTC. This sequence encodes CASTPGNNEQFF. The whole variable domain, filled in from reference TRBV28 and TRBJ2-1, reads DVKVTQSSRYLVKRTGEKVFLECVQDMDHENMFWYRQDPGLGLRLIYFSYDVKMKEKGDIPEGYSVSREKKERFSLILESASTNQTSMYLCASTPGNNEQFFGPGTRLTVL.

This clonotype has at least ten counts. Sequence at one end of the junction differs from germline and may be a read error. This chain connects TRBV6-1 to TRBJ2-5; TRBD1 aligns across 11 bases. In germline, CDR1 is MNHNS, CDR2 SASEGT. The CDR3 sequence is 16 residues long. CDR3 residues: CASSVQSDRGQGTQYF. Here the CDR3 DNA reads TGTGCCAGCAGTGTTCAGTCGGACAGGGGGCAAGGGACCCAGTACTTC.

This clonotype showed up many times. The chain combines TRBV27 with TRBJ1-2, with a weak D call TRBD1 (6 bases). This CDR3 contains 13 residues. CDR1 is MNHEY, CDR2 SMNVEV, per germline (reference sequence). Trimming removed 4 bases at V and 11 bases at J, with 17 bases between. CDR3 in DNA: TGTGCCAGCAGTTGGTCGGGGGGCATGGGGTACACCTTC. Translated, it gives CASSWSGGMGYTF.

This clonotype was counted at least ten times. The chain carries TRBV6-6 and TRBJ2-7; TRBD2 might be the D (5 bases). The V and J ends lost 0 bases and 3 bases respectively, with 15 bases between them. The CDR3 is 16 amino acids. Germline values: CDR1 MNHNY, CDR2 SVGAGI (reference sequence). The CDR3: CASSYSKKGGFYEQYF. The DNA for the CDR3 is TGTGCCAGCAGTTACTCGAAAAAAGGAGGCTTCTACGAGCAGTACTTC.

This clonotype was counted only a few times. The genes are TRBV9 and TRBJ2-3; 8 nucleotides align to TRBD1. The germline CDR1 and CDR2 sequences are SGDLS and YYNGEE. This CDR3 is 15 amino acids long. The ends lost 0 bases at V and 4 bases at J; junction bases unmatched: 4. CDR3 sequence: CASSVVAGGSDTQYF. The CDR3, as DNA: TGTGCCAGCAGCGTAGTGGCAGGGGGCTCAGATACGCAGTATTTT.

In this sample, this clonotype turned up a few times. The chain has TRBV5-6 and TRBJ1-6, with 8 bases matching TRBD1. The CDR3 sequence is 16 residues long. V lost 3 bases, J lost 4 bases, and 6 bases stayed unmatched. Germline loops: CDR1 SGHDT, CDR2 YYEEEE. This chain's CDR3 is CASSYDRGAYNSPLHF. CDR3 nucleotides: TGTGCCAGCAGCTACGACAGGGGCGCTTATAATTCACCCCTCCACTTT.